The 11 T cell receptor beta chains listed next were all sequenced from one sample in a study of blood T cell repertoires in COVID-19. Sequenced by immunoSEQ multiplex PCR; TCRdb stores in-frame clones only, minus some. The sample lists about 250,000 clones; 88% were seen once. The sequencing input was peripheral blood. These receptors all come from a woman aged 25 to 45 with COVID-19, enrolled during active disease.

V usage is TRBV7-2 and J usage is TRBJ2-7; 7 bases agree with TRBD1. Germline CDR1 and CDR2: SGHTA and FQGNSA. This CDR3 comprises 13 residues. The J segment lost 6 bases and the V segment lost 6 bases, leaving 8 bases of the junction unmatched. CDR3 in amino acids: CASSVGGRPEQYF. The DNA for the CDR3 is TGTGCCAGCAGTGTAGGGGGCAGGCCCGAGCAGTACTTC.

The count of this clone is one. The rearrangement uses TRBV6-5 and TRBJ2-7; no firm D call. CDR3 length: 13 amino acids. Per germline, CDR1 MNHEY and CDR2 SVGAGI. Here the CDR3 reads CASSYSGSTCFRV. The CDR3 nucleotides read TGTGCCAGCAGTTACTCCGGGTCGACGTGCTTTCGTGTC.

The chain carries TRBV5-6 and TRBJ2-3; the D is unclear. Germline V gene lookup returns CDR1 SGHDT and CDR2 YYEEEE. The CDR3 runs 13 residues. Trimming left V 0 bases short and J 2 bases short, with 4 bases between. CDR3 loop: CASSLGATDTQYF. In DNA form, the CDR3 reads TGTGCCAGCAGCTTGGGAGCCACAGATACGCAGTATTTT.

The V and J genes are TRBV6-6 and TRBJ1-2; TRBD1 agrees at 7 bases. The CDR3 totals 13 residues. J gave up 8 bases and V 8 bases, and 11 bases lay outside the gene matches. CDR1 is MNHNY, CDR2 SVGAGI, per germline (reference sequence). CDR3 DNA sequence: TGTGCCAGCGGACCACCAGGGGGTGACGGCTACACCTTC. It specifies CASGPPGGDGYTF.

This clone was seen at least ten times. The V gene is TRBV2, the J gene TRBJ1-2; perhaps TRBD1 as D (6 bases). The CDR3 runs to 15 residues. The V end lost 6 bases, the J end lost 4 bases, and 18 bases lay between the germline ends. From germline, CDR1 is SNHLY and CDR2 FYNNEI. CDR3 coding DNA: TGTGCCAGCAGAGGTACAGGGTGGGGGCTCTATGGCTACACCTTC. It specifies CASRGTGWGLYGYTF.

V usage is TRBV10-3 and J usage is TRBJ1-1; TRBD1 might be the D (6 bases). V was clipped by 6 bases and J by 3 bases, with 11 bases between them. The CDR3 is 13 residues long. Germline CDR1 and CDR2: ENHRY and SYGVKD. The CDR3, as DNA: TGTGCCATCAGACAGGGAATGGACACTGAAGCTTTCTTT. It is translated as CAIRQGMDTEAFF.

As for this clone: The sample holds other DNA sequences that translate to the same CDR3. The rearrangement links TRBV29-1 to TRBJ1-1, with D possibly TRBD1 on 6 matching bases. Trimming removed 3 bases at V and 0 bases at J, with 8 bases between. CDR3 length equals 13 residues. The germline V gene encodes CDR1 SQVTM and CDR2 ANQGSEA. The chain's CDR3 is CSVETGLNTEAFF. The CDR3 DNA follows: TGCAGCGTTGAGACAGGACTGAACACTGAAGCTTTCTTT.

This rearrangement joins TRBV19 to TRBJ1-3, with TRBD1 identical over 8 bases. Germline-derived CDR1 and CDR2 are LNHDA and SQIVND (reference sequence). The CDR3 has 14 residues. With 9 bases clipped from V and 0 bases from J, the junction kept 4 bases outside the gene matches. CDR3: CASRGLSSGNTIYF. In DNA form, the CDR3 reads TGTGCCAGCAGGGGGCTCAGCTCTGGAAACACCATATATTTT.

This chain connects TRBV5-1 to TRBJ2-3; 12 nucleotides agree with TRBD2. Trimming cost V 3 bases and J 5 bases; bases outside gene matches: 1. The CDR3 consists of 14 residues. Germline lookup yields CDR1 SGHRS and CDR2 YFSETQ. CDR3 bases: TGCGCCAGCAGCTCACTAGCGGGAGGAGATACGCAGTATTTT. As protein: CASSSLAGGDTQYF.

The chain employs TRBV24-1 and TRBJ2-3; tentative D call: TRBD1 (6 bases). V was clipped by 2 bases and J by 1 base, with 21 bases between them. Germline CDR1 and CDR2: KGHDR and SFDVKD. The CDR3 runs 19 residues. This CDR3 is CATSDSKAGALSRTDTQYF. CDR3 DNA sequence: TGTGCCACCAGTGATTCTAAGGCAGGGGCGTTGTCCCGCACAGATACGCAGTATTTT.

V and J are TRBV19 and TRBJ2-2, with TRBD1 matching over 9 bases. Germline trimming cut 5 bases from V and 6 bases from J; bases unmatched to any gene: 4. Germline CDR1 reads LNHDA; CDR2 reads SQIVND (reference sequence). This CDR3 region has 14 residues. Here the CDR3 DNA reads TGTGCCAGTAGTGTGACAGGGGGGGCCGGGGAGCTGTTTTTT. This sequence encodes CASSVTGGAGELFF.